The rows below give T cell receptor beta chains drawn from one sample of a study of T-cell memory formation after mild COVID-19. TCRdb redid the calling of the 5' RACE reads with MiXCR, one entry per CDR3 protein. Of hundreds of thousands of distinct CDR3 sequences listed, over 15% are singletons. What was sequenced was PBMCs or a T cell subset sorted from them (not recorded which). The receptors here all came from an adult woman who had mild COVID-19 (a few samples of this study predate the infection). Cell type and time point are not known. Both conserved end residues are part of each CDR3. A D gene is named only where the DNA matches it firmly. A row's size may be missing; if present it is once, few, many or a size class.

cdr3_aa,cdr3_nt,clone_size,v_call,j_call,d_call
CAWKPGGVGYTF,TGTGCCTGGAAGCCGGGGGGGGTTGGCTACACCTTC,-,TRBV30,TRBJ1-2,-
CASSFYQIQGINEQFF,TGTGCCAGCAGCTTCTACCAAATACAGGGAATCAATGAGCAGTTCTTC,few,TRBV5-6,TRBJ2-1,-
CASSLGGGGSYNEQFF,TGTGCCAGCAGCTTAGGCGGCGGGGGGAGCTACAATGAGCAGTTCTTC,few,TRBV7-3,TRBJ2-1,TRBD2
CASSLEAVYSPLHF,TGTGCCAGCAGCTTAGAGGCAGTGTATTCACCCCTCCACTTT,-,TRBV7-3,TRBJ1-6,-
CASSSPSGSSYEQYF,TGTGCCAGCAGTTCCCCTAGCGGGAGTTCCTACGAGCAGTACTTC,-,TRBV27,TRBJ2-7,TRBD2
CASSGTGVDAGELFF,TGCGCCAGCAGCGGGACAGGGGTTGACGCCGGGGAGCTGTTTTTT,few,TRBV5-1,TRBJ2-2,TRBD1
CASSPREGKTEAFF,TGTGCCAGCAGCCCACGAGAGGGGAAGACTGAAGCTTTCTTT,few,TRBV6-5,TRBJ1-1,-
CASSLGGIAEAFF,TGTGCCAGCAGTTTAGGGGGGATCGCTGAAGCTTTCTTT,-,TRBV12-3/TRBV12-4,TRBJ1-1,-
CASSSGLWADTQYF,TGTGCCAGCAGCTCAGGGTTGTGGGCAGATACGCAGTATTTT,-,TRBV13,TRBJ2-3,-
CASSLDGQGELFF,TGCGCCAGCAGCTTGGATGGTCAGGGTGAGCTGTTTTTT,-,TRBV5-1,TRBJ2-2,-
CASSRDRETQYF,TGTGCCAGCAGCCGGGACAGGGAGACCCAGTACTTC,few,TRBV7-8,TRBJ2-5,TRBD1
CASSLGFGGGTDTQYF,TGTGCCAGCAGCTTAGGTTTCGGGGGGGGCACAGATACGCAGTATTTT,-,TRBV11-3,TRBJ2-3,TRBD2
CASSVKVGGVHEQFF,TGTGCCAGCAGCGTAAAAGTAGGGGGGGTCCATGAGCAGTTCTTC,-,TRBV9,TRBJ2-1,-
CSAISTGGATDTQYF,TGCAGCGCTATTTCGACGGGGGGGGCCACAGATACGCAGTATTTT,-,TRBV29-1,TRBJ2-3,TRBD2
CASSPRSPFYTGELFF,TGTGCCAGCAGCCCACGATCGCCCTTTTACACCGGGGAGCTGTTTTTT,-,TRBV3-1,TRBJ2-2,-
CASSSDPRAGWEETQYF,TGTGCGAGTAGTAGTGACCCGCGGGCCGGATGGGAAGAGACCCAGTACTTC,-,TRBV19,TRBJ2-5,-
CASSLAVLGGGPKETQYF,TGCGCCAGCAGCTTGGCTGTTCTTGGCGGGGGGCCGAAAGAGACCCAGTACTTC,-,TRBV5-1,TRBJ2-5,TRBD2
CASWENYPNTEAFF,TGTGCCAGTTGGGAAAATTACCCGAACACTGAAGCTTTCTTT,few,TRBV19,TRBJ1-1,-
CASSPLPGGLYEQYF,TGTGCCAGCAGCCCCCTGCCGGGAGGGCTGTACGAGCAGTACTTC,-,TRBV7-2,TRBJ2-7,TRBD2
CASSLDDLSEKLFF,TGTGCCAGCAGCTTAGATGATCTGAGTGAAAAACTGTTTTTT,-,TRBV7-9,TRBJ1-4,-
CSAGTLQETQYF,TGCAGCGCCGGGACTCTCCAAGAGACCCAGTACTTC,-,TRBV29-1,TRBJ2-5,-
CASSSKQGVGELFF,TGTGCCAGCAGTTCTAAACAGGGAGTCGGGGAGCTGTTTTTT,few,TRBV7-6,TRBJ2-2,-
CASSQDGGRAKEQFF,TGTGCCAGCAGCCAAGATGGCGGGAGGGCAAAGGAGCAGTTCTTC,few,TRBV4-2,TRBJ2-1,TRBD2
CSASPGGSEEQYF,TGCAGTGCTAGTCCAGGGGGCAGCGAGGAGCAGTACTTC,few,TRBV20-1,TRBJ2-7,TRBD1
CASSDEQFF,TGTGCCAGCAGTGATGAGCAGTTCTTC,few,TRBV12-3/TRBV12-4,TRBJ2-1,-
CSARSGRADTQYF,TGCAGTGCTCGGAGCGGGAGGGCAGATACGCAGTATTTT,-,TRBV20-1,TRBJ2-3,TRBD2
CASSQTGGYYGYTF,TGCGCCAGCAGTCAGACAGGGGGCTACTATGGCTACACCTTC,-,TRBV4-1,TRBJ1-2,TRBD1
CASSPGQAINQPQHF,TGCGCCAGCAGCCCGGGACAGGCGATCAATCAGCCCCAGCATTTT,-,TRBV10-2,TRBJ1-5,TRBD1
CASSSSGPLGFYGYTF,TGTGCCAGCAGCTCTAGCGGCCCGCTGGGGTTCTATGGCTACACCTTC,many,TRBV7-2,TRBJ1-2,-
CASSQGRGGRNNEQFF,TGCGCCAGCAGCCAAGGACGGGGGGGCCGAAACAATGAGCAGTTCTTC,-,TRBV4-1,TRBJ2-1,TRBD2
CASSREGLHGYTF,TGTGCCAGCAGTCGGGAGGGTCTGCATGGCTACACCTTC,few,TRBV4-2,TRBJ1-2,-
CASSYDFGPSGILTGELFF,TGTGCCAGCAGTTACGATTTTGGGCCTAGCGGGATTCTAACCGGGGAGCTGTTTTTT,few,TRBV6-2/TRBV6-3,TRBJ2-2,TRBD2